This T cell receptor beta chain was recovered during a study of cytomegalovirus exposure and HLA in healthy donors. Turning to the study itself: Out of 170 million or so T cells, an earlier analysis found fewer than 140 million unique TCR beta sequences in total.

The PCR contained 60 Vbeta and 13 Jbeta primers. As handled by the study authors: Later, an analysis found about 83 million unique TCR beta chains, and around 12 million of these were shared. The protocol was immunoSEQ multiplex PCR, while the TCRdb copy is restricted to in-frame clones and leaves out a portion. That table is the source of V, J and clone size, and D and trimming were worked out from the DNA. In the table there are over 100,000 clones, about 70% of which are singletons. V gave up 6 bases and J gave up 4 bases; unmatched junction bases: 7. The V gene's germline CDR1 is MNHNS and CDR2 SASEGT. The CDR3 covers 14 residues. General study findings and limits: Presence/absence analyses assumed roughly uniform sequencing depth across donors, which may not hold. A likely sequencing artifact accounted for one observed cluster of highly shared sequence variants.

Worth noting for this clone: Antigen: not known.

The material sequenced was PBMCs. V is TRBV6-1 and J is TRBJ1-1, with 8 bases identical to TRBD1. This clonotype was obtained from a human donor in good health. CDR3: CASRSQGGSTEAFF. In DNA form, the CDR3 reads TGTGCCAGCAGGTCACAGGGGGGGAGCACTGAAGCTTTCTTT.